These T cell receptor beta chains were read from a single sample in a study of blood T cell repertoires in COVID-19. Clones were sequenced by immunoSEQ multiplex PCR, and TCRdb holds only the in-frame ones, with some missing. The table records about 90,000 clones, about nine tenths of them present only once. Sequenced input: peripheral blood. These TCRs come from a man aged 55 to 70 with acute or convalescent COVID-19. Each CDR3 is given with its conserved first and last residue. The order of the fields is J gene, V gene, D gene, clone size, CDR3 protein, CDR3 DNA. A D gene is named only where the DNA matches it firmly. Only part of the rows carry a size: once, few, many, or a class if the clone is expanded.

J gene: TRBJ2-7; V gene: TRBV6-5; D gene: NA; clone size: NA; CDR3 protein: CASIKQRGYEQYF; CDR3 DNA: TGTGCCAGCATTAAGCAGAGAGGGTACGAGCAGTACTTC
J gene: TRBJ1-1; V gene: TRBV19; D gene: TRBD1; clone size: NA; CDR3 protein: CASSMGQSNTEAFF; CDR3 DNA: TGTGCCAGTAGTATGGGACAGTCGAACACTGAAGCTTTCTTT
J gene: TRBJ1-2; V gene: TRBV5-1; D gene: NA; clone size: NA; CDR3 protein: CASSLGGRGWDYGYTF; CDR3 DNA: TGCGCCAGCAGCTTGGGAGGTCGGGGTTGGGACTATGGCTACACCTTC
J gene: TRBJ2-5; V gene: TRBV18; D gene: TRBD2; clone size: NA; CDR3 protein: CASSPPTSGGIQETQYF; CDR3 DNA: TGTGCCAGCTCACCGCCGACTAGCGGGGGAATTCAAGAGACCCAGTACTTC
J gene: TRBJ1-5; V gene: TRBV3-1/TRBV3-2; D gene: NA; clone size: once; CDR3 protein: CASSQVGGDQPQHF; CDR3 DNA: TGTGCCAGCAGCCAAGTAGGCGGGGATCAGCCCCAGCATTTT
J gene: TRBJ2-2; V gene: TRBV28; D gene: NA; clone size: NA; CDR3 protein: CASSVPGELFF; CDR3 DNA: TGTGCCAGCAGCGTTCCTGGGGAGCTGTTTTTT
J gene: TRBJ2-1; V gene: TRBV27; D gene: TRBD2; clone size: NA; CDR3 protein: CASSGLAGALYNEQFF; CDR3 DNA: TGTGCCAGCAGTGGACTAGCGGGGGCCCTATACAATGAGCAGTTCTTC
J gene: TRBJ1-2; V gene: TRBV5-6; D gene: NA; clone size: NA; CDR3 protein: CASSLEQTSYGYTF; CDR3 DNA: TGTGCCAGCAGCTTGGAACAGACAAGCTATGGCTACACCTTC
J gene: TRBJ2-7; V gene: TRBV12-5; D gene: TRBD2; clone size: NA; CDR3 protein: CASAVLAGASEQYF; CDR3 DNA: TGTGCTAGTGCCGTACTAGCGGGGGCGTCCGAGCAGTACTTC
J gene: TRBJ2-1; V gene: TRBV7-2; D gene: TRBD2; clone size: NA; CDR3 protein: CASSDLLAGLYNEQFF; CDR3 DNA: TGTGCCAGCAGCGACCTCCTAGCGGGGTTATACAATGAGCAGTTCTTC
J gene: TRBJ2-7; V gene: TRBV4-1; D gene: TRBD2; clone size: NA; CDR3 protein: CASSQPPGLAGDSYEQYF; CDR3 DNA: TGCGCCAGCAGCCAACCCCCGGGACTAGCGGGGGACTCCTACGAGCAGTACTTC
J gene: TRBJ1-2; V gene: TRBV3-1/TRBV3-2; D gene: NA; clone size: NA; CDR3 protein: CASSQGGSGSYGYTF; CDR3 DNA: TGTGCCAGCAGCCAAGGGGGCAGTGGCAGCTATGGCTACACCTTC
J gene: TRBJ1-5; V gene: TRBV29-1; D gene: NA; clone size: once; CDR3 protein: CSVEVGSGHQPQHF; CDR3 DNA: TGCAGCGTTGAAGTTGGGAGCGGACATCAGCCCCAGCATTTT
J gene: TRBJ2-5; V gene: TRBV9; D gene: NA; clone size: NA; CDR3 protein: CASSVFSEETQYF; CDR3 DNA: TGTGCCAGCAGCGTTTTTAGCGAAGAGACCCAGTACTTC
J gene: TRBJ2-5; V gene: TRBV29-1; D gene: TRBD1; clone size: NA; CDR3 protein: CSVNRGQETQYF; CDR3 DNA: TGCAGCGTTAACAGGGGGCAAGAGACCCAGTACTTC
J gene: TRBJ2-7; V gene: TRBV29-1; D gene: TRBD2; clone size: medium-sized; CDR3 protein: CSVEGLAGGFYEQYF; CDR3 DNA: TGCAGCGTTGAAGGACTAGCGGGAGGCTTCTACGAGCAGTACTTC
J gene: TRBJ1-2; V gene: TRBV5-4; D gene: NA; clone size: NA; CDR3 protein: CASSLVGGNYGYTF; CDR3 DNA: TGTGCCAGCAGCTTGGTTGGGGGCAACTATGGCTACACCTTC
J gene: TRBJ1-2; V gene: TRBV11-2; D gene: TRBD1; clone size: once; CDR3 protein: CASSVQGAGYGYTF; CDR3 DNA: TGTGCCAGCAGTGTACAGGGGGCTGGCTATGGCTACACCTTC
J gene: TRBJ1-4; V gene: TRBV5-8; D gene: TRBD1; clone size: once; CDR3 protein: CASSTGQGRSSANEKLFF; CDR3 DNA: TGTGCCAGCAGCACCGGACAGGGCCGGAGTTCGGCTAATGAAAAACTGTTTTTT
J gene: TRBJ1-1; V gene: TRBV30; D gene: TRBD1; clone size: NA; CDR3 protein: CAWRRDRGVHTEAFF; CDR3 DNA: TGTGCCTGGAGGCGAGACAGGGGCGTTCACACTGAAGCTTTCTTT
J gene: TRBJ2-2; V gene: TRBV9; D gene: NA; clone size: NA; CDR3 protein: CASSVSANTGELFF; CDR3 DNA: TGTGCCAGCAGCGTTAGCGCGAACACCGGGGAGCTGTTTTTT
J gene: TRBJ2-7; V gene: TRBV7-9; D gene: NA; clone size: NA; CDR3 protein: CASSLQSAGSYEQYF; CDR3 DNA: TGTGCCAGCAGCTTACAATCTGCAGGCTCCTACGAGCAGTACTTC
J gene: TRBJ2-2; V gene: TRBV6-6; D gene: TRBD2; clone size: NA; CDR3 protein: CASRLATTGELFF; CDR3 DNA: TGTGCCAGCAGACTAGCGACCACCGGGGAGCTGTTTTTT
J gene: TRBJ2-5; V gene: TRBV28; D gene: TRBD1; clone size: NA; CDR3 protein: CASSRRQGQETQYF; CDR3 DNA: TGTGCCAGCAGCCGCCGACAGGGCCAAGAGACCCAGTACTTC
J gene: TRBJ1-3; V gene: TRBV5-1; D gene: NA; clone size: few; CDR3 protein: CASSPYSTGTGNTIYF; CDR3 DNA: TGCGCCAGCAGCCCCTACTCTACAGGGACTGGAAACACCATATATTTT
J gene: TRBJ1-1; V gene: TRBV5-1; D gene: NA; clone size: NA; CDR3 protein: CASSLGPGNTEAFF; CDR3 DNA: TGCGCCAGCAGCTTGGGCCCGGGAAACACTGAAGCTTTCTTT
J gene: TRBJ2-3; V gene: TRBV27; D gene: TRBD2; clone size: NA; CDR3 protein: CASRGSGADTQYF; CDR3 DNA: TGTGCCAGCAGGGGTAGCGGGGCAGATACGCAGTATTTT
J gene: TRBJ1-5; V gene: TRBV6-6; D gene: NA; clone size: NA; CDR3 protein: CASSYGGEPQHF; CDR3 DNA: TGTGCCAGCAGTTACGGGGGGGAGCCCCAGCATTTT
J gene: TRBJ2-3; V gene: TRBV7-6; D gene: TRBD2; clone size: NA; CDR3 protein: CASSRTSGTDTQYF; CDR3 DNA: TGTGCCAGCAGCCGGACTAGCGGGACAGATACGCAGTATTTT
J gene: TRBJ2-5; V gene: TRBV2; D gene: NA; clone size: NA; CDR3 protein: CASRGAGQNQETQYF; CDR3 DNA: TGTGCCAGCAGAGGAGCCGGACAGAACCAAGAGACCCAGTACTTC
J gene: TRBJ2-7; V gene: TRBV21-1; D gene: NA; clone size: NA; CDR3 protein: CASSTQDRFYPEQYF; CDR3 DNA: TGTGCCAGCAGCACCCAGGACAGGTTTTACCCCGAGCAGTACTTC
J gene: TRBJ1-6; V gene: TRBV2; D gene: NA; clone size: NA; CDR3 protein: CASMPGPFFSYNSPLHF; CDR3 DNA: TGTGCCAGCATGCCAGGGCCTTTTTTCTCCTATAATTCACCCCTCCACTTT
J gene: TRBJ2-1; V gene: TRBV10-3; D gene: TRBD2; clone size: few; CDR3 protein: CAISVRGGPRDEQFF; CDR3 DNA: TGTGCCATCAGTGTGCGGGGAGGGCCGAGGGATGAGCAGTTCTTC
J gene: TRBJ1-1; V gene: TRBV3-1/TRBV3-2; D gene: NA; clone size: few; CDR3 protein: CASSRGHTNTEAFF; CDR3 DNA: TGTGCCAGCAGCCGGGGACACACGAACACTGAAGCTTTCTTT
J gene: TRBJ2-7; V gene: TRBV5-1; D gene: TRBD1; clone size: NA; CDR3 protein: CASSSDRGRYEQYF; CDR3 DNA: TGCGCCAGCAGCTCAGACAGGGGGAGATACGAGCAGTACTTC
J gene: TRBJ1-3; V gene: TRBV6-5; D gene: NA; clone size: NA; CDR3 protein: CASGGAGNTIYF; CDR3 DNA: TGTGCCAGCGGGGGGGCTGGAAACACCATATATTTT
J gene: TRBJ2-5; V gene: TRBV10-2; D gene: NA; clone size: NA; CDR3 protein: CASSEGATQETQYF; CDR3 DNA: TGCGCCAGCAGTGAGGGGGCAACTCAAGAGACCCAGTACTTC
J gene: TRBJ2-1; V gene: TRBV11-2; D gene: NA; clone size: NA; CDR3 protein: CASSLLEEQFF; CDR3 DNA: TGTGCCAGCAGCTTATTGGAGGAGCAGTTCTTC
J gene: TRBJ2-3; V gene: TRBV19; D gene: TRBD2; clone size: once; CDR3 protein: CASSMGRAGASKDTQYF; CDR3 DNA: TGTGCCAGTAGTATGGGGAGAGCGGGGGCGAGTAAAGATACGCAGTATTTT
J gene: TRBJ2-7; V gene: TRBV5-1; D gene: NA; clone size: NA; CDR3 protein: CASSFTGSREQYF; CDR3 DNA: TGCGCCAGCAGCTTTACAGGGTCTCGCGAGCAGTACTTC
J gene: TRBJ2-1; V gene: TRBV2; D gene: NA; clone size: NA; CDR3 protein: CASSEGLQQFF; CDR3 DNA: TGTGCCAGCAGTGAGGGCCTCCAGCAGTTCTTC
J gene: TRBJ1-1; V gene: TRBV19; D gene: NA; clone size: NA; CDR3 protein: CASKSQVSRMNTEAFF; CDR3 DNA: TGTGCCAGTAAAAGCCAGGTTAGTCGAATGAACACTGAAGCTTTCTTT
J gene: TRBJ1-1; V gene: TRBV7-6; D gene: TRBD1; clone size: NA; CDR3 protein: CASSLDPRGRYTEAFF; CDR3 DNA: TGTGCCAGCAGTCTAGACCCCAGGGGGCGATACACTGAAGCTTTCTTT
J gene: TRBJ2-5; V gene: TRBV25-1; D gene: NA; clone size: NA; CDR3 protein: CASSDFVAEETQYF; CDR3 DNA: TGTGCCAGCAGTGATTTCGTAGCGGAAGAGACCCAGTACTTC
J gene: TRBJ1-2; V gene: TRBV18; D gene: TRBD1; clone size: NA; CDR3 protein: CASSPSRDRGPSYGYTF; CDR3 DNA: TGTGCCAGCTCACCAAGCCGGGACAGGGGTCCTAGCTATGGCTACACCTTC
J gene: TRBJ2-2; V gene: TRBV9; D gene: NA; clone size: NA; CDR3 protein: CASSSRRDVNTGELFF; CDR3 DNA: TGTGCCAGCAGCTCAAGGAGGGACGTGAACACCGGGGAGCTGTTTTTT
J gene: TRBJ1-3; V gene: TRBV9; D gene: NA; clone size: few; CDR3 protein: CASSGGGLSGNTIYF; CDR3 DNA: TGTGCCAGCAGCGGTGGGGGACTCTCTGGAAACACCATATATTTT
J gene: TRBJ1-2; V gene: TRBV3-1/TRBV3-2; D gene: NA; clone size: NA; CDR3 protein: CASSQGRSSNYGYTF; CDR3 DNA: TGTGCCAGCAGCCAAGGCCGGAGCTCTAACTATGGCTACACCTTC
J gene: TRBJ1-3; V gene: TRBV5-1; D gene: TRBD1; clone size: NA; CDR3 protein: CASSLTGAGNTIYF; CDR3 DNA: TGCGCCAGCAGTCTGACAGGGGCTGGAAACACCATATATTTT
J gene: TRBJ2-5; V gene: TRBV11-3; D gene: NA; clone size: NA; CDR3 protein: CASSSSGFQETQYF; CDR3 DNA: TGTGCCAGCAGCTCCTCGGGATTCCAAGAGACCCAGTACTTC